Listed below are T cell receptor beta chains from one sample, sequenced in a study of graft-versus-host responses after intestinal transplantation. Here immunoSEQ multiplex PCR was the method, and the copy in TCRdb shows in-frame clones only, minus some. The table records 40,000 to 55,000 clones, roughly nine tenths of them present only once. The specimen was PBMCs, collected 524 days after transplant. Receptors were obtained from a human patient who received an intestinal transplant, so some T cells may come from the graft donor. Both conserved end residues are part of each CDR3. Fields, in order: V gene, J gene, clone size, CDR3 protein. The listing skips clone size in some rows; elsewhere it reads once, few, many or a size class.

v_gene: TRBV2
j_gene: TRBJ2-7
abundance: -
CDR3aa: CASKDPRPYEQYF

v_gene: TRBV25-1
j_gene: TRBJ1-1
abundance: medium-sized
CDR3aa: CASSETGRLMNTEAFF

v_gene: TRBV7-8
j_gene: TRBJ1-6
abundance: -
CDR3aa: CASSRLAPVPPDNSPLHF

v_gene: TRBV5-1
j_gene: TRBJ1-4
abundance: -
CDR3aa: CASSRTGTGLGEKLFF

v_gene: TRBV30
j_gene: TRBJ2-3
abundance: -
CDR3aa: CAWSPRWERESYTDTQYF

v_gene: TRBV18
j_gene: TRBJ2-1
abundance: once
CDR3aa: CASSTSGRVSYNEQFF

v_gene: TRBV27
j_gene: TRBJ2-5
abundance: -
CDR3aa: CASSPSTSGRAIETQYF

v_gene: TRBV5-1
j_gene: TRBJ1-4
abundance: -
CDR3aa: CASSPGVQTVNEKLFF

v_gene: TRBV5-6
j_gene: TRBJ2-7
abundance: -
CDR3aa: CASSSGLAYEQYF

v_gene: TRBV5-1
j_gene: TRBJ1-6
abundance: -
CDR3aa: CASSLGVDSPLHF

v_gene: TRBV7-2
j_gene: TRBJ1-4
abundance: -
CDR3aa: CASSPRSANEKLFF

v_gene: TRBV2
j_gene: TRBJ1-5
abundance: once
CDR3aa: CASSSGVDQPQHF

v_gene: TRBV9
j_gene: TRBJ2-1
abundance: -
CDR3aa: CASSDLVEQFF

v_gene: TRBV5-1
j_gene: TRBJ2-2
abundance: -
CDR3aa: CASSPAGTGELFF

v_gene: TRBV28
j_gene: TRBJ1-5
abundance: -
CDR3aa: CASSWIENQPQHF

v_gene: TRBV6-5
j_gene: TRBJ1-6
abundance: -
CDR3aa: CASSLTGENSPLHF

v_gene: TRBV2
j_gene: TRBJ2-7
abundance: -
CDR3aa: CASSDIQQGNPYEQYF

v_gene: TRBV5-1
j_gene: TRBJ2-7
abundance: -
CDR3aa: CASSFDPVRDEQYF